The text below deals with one T cell receptor beta chain. Its specificity is not known. Exposure to brentuximab vedotin varied, and each patient had relapsed following autologous stem cell transplantation. Responses achieved at best were complete response, partial response or progressive disease. Germline CDR1 and CDR2: SGHNT and YENEEA. This CDR3 has 16 residues. After removal of 5 bases from V and 1 base from J, the junction contained 8 bases not matched to a gene. The record originates from a study of PD-1 blockade in classical Hodgkin lymphoma. Study summary: Treatment was intravenous nivolumab, 3 mg/kg every 2 weeks, until progression. Study results and caveats: Newly diagnosed and completely responding patients shared comparable baseline diversity. Newly diagnosed patients reportedly trailed healthy donors in baseline TCR diversity.

Profiled with immunoSEQ multiplex PCR; TCRdb holds only in-frame clones, not every one. The repertoire has roughly 20,000 clones, about 88% of them found once; the top ten carry approximately 6%. The sequence derives from a human donor with classical Hodgkin lymphoma. The chain is built from TRBV11-3 and TRBJ2-3, with 8 positions matching TRBD1. The sample in question was peripheral blood mononuclear cells (PBMCs), obtained at baseline. This chain's CDR3 is CASSKKPGQGTDTQYF. In nucleotides, the CDR3 is TGTGCCAGCAGCAAGAAACCGGGACAGGGCACAGATACGCAGTATTTT.